This TCR beta chain was recovered during a study of post-analysis software for immune sequencing data. Unique molecular identifiers tagged the TCR beta cDNA libraries. TCRdb ran MiXCR on the PCR reads and lists one entry per CDR3 protein. The data show 750,000 to 950,000 distinct CDR3 sequences, approximately 53% seen once. The CDR3 length is 15 residues. With 4 bases clipped from V and 5 bases from J, the junction kept 7 bases outside the gene matches. Germline V gene data show CDR1 as PRHDT and CDR2 as FYEKMQ (reference sequence). Details on this clonotype: The antigen remains undetermined.

General study points: Controls showed lower frequencies than patients for several TRBV segments, and TRBV5-6, TRBV5-1 and TRBV20-1 were among these.

Material: blood. This TCR derives from a girl aged 5-17 years with multiple sclerosis. This chain uses TRBV13 with TRBJ2-7, with 11 nucleotides matching TRBD2. DNA for the CDR3: TGTGCCAGCAGCTGGCGACTAGCGGGAATTAACGAGCAGTACTTC. It yields the protein CASSWRLAGINEQYF. The variable domain in full, completed from reference TRBV13 and TRBJ2-7, reads AAGVIQSPRHLIKEKRETATLKCYPIPRHDTVYWYQQGPGQDPQFLISFYEKMQSDKGSIPDRFSAQQFSDYHSELNMSSLELGDSALYFCASSWRLAGINEQYFGPGTRLTVT.